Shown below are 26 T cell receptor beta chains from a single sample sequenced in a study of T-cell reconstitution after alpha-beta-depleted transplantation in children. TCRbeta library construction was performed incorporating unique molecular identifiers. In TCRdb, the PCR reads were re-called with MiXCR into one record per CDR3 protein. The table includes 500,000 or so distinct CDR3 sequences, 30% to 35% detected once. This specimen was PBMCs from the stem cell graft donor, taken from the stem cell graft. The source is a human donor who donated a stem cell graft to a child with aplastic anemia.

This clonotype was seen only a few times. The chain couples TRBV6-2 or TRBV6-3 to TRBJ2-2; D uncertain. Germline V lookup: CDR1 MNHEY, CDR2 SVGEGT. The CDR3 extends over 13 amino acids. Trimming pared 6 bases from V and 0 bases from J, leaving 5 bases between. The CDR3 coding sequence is TGTGCCAGCAGGCAATCGAACACCGGGGAGCTGTTTTTT. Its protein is CASRQSNTGELFF.

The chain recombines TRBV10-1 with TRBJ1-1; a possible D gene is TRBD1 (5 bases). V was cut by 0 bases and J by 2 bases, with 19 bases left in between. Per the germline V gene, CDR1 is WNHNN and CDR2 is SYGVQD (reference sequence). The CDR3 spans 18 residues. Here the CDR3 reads CASSESRGALSGNTEAFF. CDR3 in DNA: TGCGCCAGCAGTGAGTCAAGGGGAGCCCTGTCGGGAAACACTGAAGCTTTCTTT.

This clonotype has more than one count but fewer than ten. The CDR3 bases are TGTGCCAGCACGGAACCTCCTGGAAACACCATATATTTT. Residues: CASTEPPGNTIYF. The gene calls are TRBV2 and TRBJ1-3; the D is unclear. Between the trimmed V and J ends, which lost 7 bases and 2 bases, there was a span of 9 bases. CDR1 is SNHLY and CDR2 is FYNNEI in the germline V gene. The CDR3 is 13 amino acids.

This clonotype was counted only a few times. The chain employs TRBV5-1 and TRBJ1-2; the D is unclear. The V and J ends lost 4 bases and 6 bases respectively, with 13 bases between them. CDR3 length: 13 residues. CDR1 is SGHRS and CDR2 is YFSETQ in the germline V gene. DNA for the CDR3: TGCGCCAGCAGCGCGGGTCCTGCTGATGGCTACACCTTC. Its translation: CASSAGPADGYTF. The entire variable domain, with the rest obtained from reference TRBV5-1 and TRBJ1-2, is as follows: KAGVTQTPRYLIKTRGQQVTLSCSPISGHRSVSWYQQTPGQGLQFLFEYFSETQRNKGNFPGRFSGRQFSNSRSEMNVSTLELGDSALYLCASSAGPADGYTFGSGTRLTVV.

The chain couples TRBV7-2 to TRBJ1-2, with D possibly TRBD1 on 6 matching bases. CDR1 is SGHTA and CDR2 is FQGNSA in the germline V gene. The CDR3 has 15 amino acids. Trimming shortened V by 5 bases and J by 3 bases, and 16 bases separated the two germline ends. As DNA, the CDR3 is TGTGCCAGCAGCCCGGAGGCAGGGGAGGACTATGGCTACACCTTC. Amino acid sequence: CASSPEAGEDYGYTF.

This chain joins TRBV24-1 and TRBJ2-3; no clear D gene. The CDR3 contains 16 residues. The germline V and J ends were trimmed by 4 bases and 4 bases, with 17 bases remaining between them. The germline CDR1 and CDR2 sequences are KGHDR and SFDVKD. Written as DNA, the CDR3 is TGTGCCACCAGTGACAACACAGTGCTGCTGGCAGATACGCAGTATTTT. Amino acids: CATSDNTVLLADTQYF.

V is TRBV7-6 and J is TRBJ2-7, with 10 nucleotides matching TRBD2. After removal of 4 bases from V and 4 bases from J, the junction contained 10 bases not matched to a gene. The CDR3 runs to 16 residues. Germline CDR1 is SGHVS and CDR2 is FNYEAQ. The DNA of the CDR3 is TGTGCCAGCAGCTCGAGAGCGGGAGGGGTTCGTTACGAGCAGTACTTC. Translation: CASSSRAGGVRYEQYF.

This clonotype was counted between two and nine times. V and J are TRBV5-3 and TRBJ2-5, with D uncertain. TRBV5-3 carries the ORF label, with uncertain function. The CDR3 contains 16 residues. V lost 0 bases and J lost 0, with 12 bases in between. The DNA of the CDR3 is TGTGCCAGAAGCTTGGACCCATCCGGGTACCAAGAGACCCAGTACTTC. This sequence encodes CARSLDPSGYQETQYF.

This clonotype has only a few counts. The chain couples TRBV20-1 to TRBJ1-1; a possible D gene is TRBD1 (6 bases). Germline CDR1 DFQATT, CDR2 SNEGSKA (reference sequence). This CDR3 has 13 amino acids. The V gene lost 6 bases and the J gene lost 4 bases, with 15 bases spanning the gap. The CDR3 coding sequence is TGCAGTGCGGCCCGGCAGGGGATCACTGAAGCTTTCTTT. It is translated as CSAARQGITEAFF.

CDR3 sequence (DNA): TGTGCCAGCAGTGATAGAAGCGGGAGAAGTCTTAGCACAGATACGCAGTATTTT. Amino acids: CASSDRSGRSLSTDTQYF. This chain uses TRBV25-1 with TRBJ2-3, with 8 bases fitting TRBD2. CDR1 is MGHDK, CDR2 SYGVNS, per germline. V dropped 3 bases and J dropped 0; count of bases not matched to a gene: 11. The CDR3 runs 18 residues.

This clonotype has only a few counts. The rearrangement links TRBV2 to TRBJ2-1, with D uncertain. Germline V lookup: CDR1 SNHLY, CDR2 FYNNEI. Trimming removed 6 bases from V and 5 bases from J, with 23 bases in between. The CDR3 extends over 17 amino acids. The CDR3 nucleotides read TGTGCCAGCAGCTCTCGCCTCTCCAATGCCCAGAACAATGAGCAGTTCTTC. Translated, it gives CASSSRLSNAQNNEQFF.

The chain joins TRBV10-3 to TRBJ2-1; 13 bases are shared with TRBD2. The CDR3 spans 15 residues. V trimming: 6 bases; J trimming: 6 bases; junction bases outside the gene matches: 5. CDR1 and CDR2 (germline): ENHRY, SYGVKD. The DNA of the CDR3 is TGTGCCATCAGGGGGGGACTAGCGGGGACCAATGAGCAGTTCTTC. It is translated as CAIRGGLAGTNEQFF.

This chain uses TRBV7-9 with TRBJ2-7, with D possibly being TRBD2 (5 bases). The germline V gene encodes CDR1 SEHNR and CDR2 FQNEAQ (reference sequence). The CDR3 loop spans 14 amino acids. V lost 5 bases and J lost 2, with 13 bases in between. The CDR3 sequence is CASSHYREPYEQYV. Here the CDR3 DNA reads TGTGCCAGCAGCCATTACCGGGAACCCTACGAGCAGTACGTC.

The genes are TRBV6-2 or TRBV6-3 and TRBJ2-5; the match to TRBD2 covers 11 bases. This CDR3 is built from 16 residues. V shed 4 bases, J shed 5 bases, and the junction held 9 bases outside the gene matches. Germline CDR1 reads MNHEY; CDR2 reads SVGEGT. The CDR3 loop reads CASSFGTSGGGETQYF. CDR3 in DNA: TGTGCCAGCAGTTTTGGGACTAGCGGAGGGGGGGAGACCCAGTACTTC.

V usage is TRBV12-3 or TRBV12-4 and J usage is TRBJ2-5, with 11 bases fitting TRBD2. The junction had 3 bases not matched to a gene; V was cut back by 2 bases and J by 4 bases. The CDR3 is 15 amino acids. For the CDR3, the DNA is TGTGCCAGCAGTTTAACAACTAGCGGGAGAGAGACCCAGTACTTC. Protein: CASSLTTSGRETQYF.

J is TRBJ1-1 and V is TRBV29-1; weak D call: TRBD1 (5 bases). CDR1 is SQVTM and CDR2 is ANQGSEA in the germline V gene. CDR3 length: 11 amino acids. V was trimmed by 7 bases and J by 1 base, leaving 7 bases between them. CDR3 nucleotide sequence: TGCAGCGCTGACAGGAACACTGAAGCTTTCTTT. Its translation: CSADRNTEAFF.

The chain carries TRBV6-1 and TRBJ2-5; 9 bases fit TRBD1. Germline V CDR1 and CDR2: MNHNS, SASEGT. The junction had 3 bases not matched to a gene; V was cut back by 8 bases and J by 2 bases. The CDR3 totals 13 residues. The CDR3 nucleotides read TGTGCCAGCTGGGACAGGGTGCAAGAGACCCAGTACTTC. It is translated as CASWDRVQETQYF.

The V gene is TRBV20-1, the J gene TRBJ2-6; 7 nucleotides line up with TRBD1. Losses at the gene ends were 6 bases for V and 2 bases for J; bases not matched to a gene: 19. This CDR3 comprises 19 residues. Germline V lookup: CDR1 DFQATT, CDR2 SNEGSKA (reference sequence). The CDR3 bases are TGCAGTGCAGCTACCGTTTATATGACAGGGAGCCCTGGGGCCAACGTCCTGACTTTC. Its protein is CSAATVYMTGSPGANVLTF.

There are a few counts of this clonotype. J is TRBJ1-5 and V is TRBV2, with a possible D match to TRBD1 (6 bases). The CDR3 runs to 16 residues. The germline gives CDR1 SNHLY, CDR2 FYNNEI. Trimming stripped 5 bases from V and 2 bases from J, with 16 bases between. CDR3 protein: CASSFRAGVGNQPQHF. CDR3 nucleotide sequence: TGTGCCAGCAGTTTTCGGGCAGGGGTTGGCAATCAGCCCCAGCATTTT.

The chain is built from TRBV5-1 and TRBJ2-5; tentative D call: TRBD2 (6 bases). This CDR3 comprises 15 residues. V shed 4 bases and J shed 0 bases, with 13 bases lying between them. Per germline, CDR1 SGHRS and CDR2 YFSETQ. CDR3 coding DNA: TGCGCCAGCAGCCGCACCGCGGGGTACCAAGAGACCCAGTACTTC. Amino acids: CASSRTAGYQETQYF.

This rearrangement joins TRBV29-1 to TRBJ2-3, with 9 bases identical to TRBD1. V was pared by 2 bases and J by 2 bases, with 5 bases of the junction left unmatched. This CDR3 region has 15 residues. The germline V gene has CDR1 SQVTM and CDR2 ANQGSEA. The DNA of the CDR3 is TGCAGCGTTGAATTCCGGGACAGGGCCACAGATACGCAGTATTTT. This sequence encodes CSVEFRDRATDTQYF.

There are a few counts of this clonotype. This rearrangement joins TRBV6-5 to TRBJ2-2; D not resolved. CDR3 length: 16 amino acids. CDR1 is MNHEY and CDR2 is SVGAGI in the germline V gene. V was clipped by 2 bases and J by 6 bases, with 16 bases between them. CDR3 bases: TGTGCCAGCAGTTACAAGCATTCGTTTGGTGCCGGGGAGCTGTTTTTT. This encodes CASSYKHSFGAGELFF.

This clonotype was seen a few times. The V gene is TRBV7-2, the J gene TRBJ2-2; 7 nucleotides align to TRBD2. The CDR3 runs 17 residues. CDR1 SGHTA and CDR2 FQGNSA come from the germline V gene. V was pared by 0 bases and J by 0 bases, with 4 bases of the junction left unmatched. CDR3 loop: CASSLASGRSNTGELFF. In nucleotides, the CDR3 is TGTGCCAGCAGCTTAGCTAGCGGGCGATCGAACACCGGGGAGCTGTTTTTT.

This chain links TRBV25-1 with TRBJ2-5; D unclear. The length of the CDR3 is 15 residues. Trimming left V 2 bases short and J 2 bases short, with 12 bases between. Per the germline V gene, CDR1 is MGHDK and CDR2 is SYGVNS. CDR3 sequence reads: CASSEPGLSQETQYF. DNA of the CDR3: TGTGCCAGCAGTGAACCTGGGCTATCGCAAGAGACCCAGTACTTC.

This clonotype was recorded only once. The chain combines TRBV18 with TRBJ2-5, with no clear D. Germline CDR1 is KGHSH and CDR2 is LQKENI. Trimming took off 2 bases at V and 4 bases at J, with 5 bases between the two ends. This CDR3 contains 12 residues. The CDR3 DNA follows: TGTGCCAGCTCACCAAACACAGAGACCCAGTACTTC. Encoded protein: CASSPNTETQYF.

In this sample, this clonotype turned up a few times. The CDR3 region has the DNA TGTGCCAGCAGTTACGTGGGGTTGGGGGAGACCCAGTACTTC. Its translation: CASSYVGLGETQYF. The V and J genes are TRBV6-2 or TRBV6-3 and TRBJ2-5; no firm D call. V was shortened by 2 bases and J by 5 bases, with 12 bases between the two germline ends. Looked up from germline, CDR1 is MNHEY and CDR2 is SVGEGT. The CDR3 is 14 amino acids.